This TCR beta chain was sequenced during a study of cytomegalovirus exposure and HLA in healthy donors (dated by TCRdb to about 2017). Study-wide context: In an earlier analysis of approximately 640 of the donors, approximately 300 Gb of sequence data and some 120 million unique TCR beta sequences from 150 million to 200 million T cells were reported. Among roughly 400 genotyped donors of the cohort, an average of about 240,000 unique TCR beta nucleotide sequences were sequenced per donor, around a sixth of them non-productive. Typing coverage differed by locus: A, B, C, DRB1 and DQB1 were typed in roughly 629-640 donors, DQA1 in 522, DPA1 in around 610, and DPB1 in just under 490. Class I and class II HLA loci were covered by the typing at four-digit resolution. Besides the first cohort of approximately 670 subjects, a separate validation cohort made up of 120 different subjects was used. Among the roughly 430 genotyped donors, about 85% belonged to the genetic ancestry cluster associated with self-reported Caucasian donors. Donor age, sex, ethnicity and CMV serostatus were compiled alongside the repertoire data. In an earlier analysis of a few hundred of the donors, high-throughput TCR beta sequencing was used to judge whether each TCR beta V gene segment behaved as functional or pseudogenic. The study used immunosequencing to profile the T cell repertoires of about 670 subjects and linked those repertoires to cytomegalovirus serostatus. Because of strong linkage in the cohort, roughly five DR-DQ haplotypes were treated as single units for association and clustering. About 280 gigabases of sequencing data and some 85 million unique TCR sequences were included in an early release covering under 650 HLA-typed donors. To study patterns of TCR occurrence, a later analysis re-analyzed previously published TCR beta repertoires from just over 650 donors and added high-resolution HLA genotyping. High-throughput TCR immunosequencing, statistical association of individual TCRs with disease status, and machine learning were combined to predict cytomegalovirus infection status. The study aimed to test whether signatures of past pathogen exposure could be identified by cataloging public T cell receptors. Every repertoire in the discovery cohort had been generated on one and the same sequencing platform. The later analysis used no new phenotypic data to find candidate immune exposures, relying instead on TCR beta sequences and their occurrence across donors. A later genetic analysis used genome-wide SNP genotypes for about 60% of the roughly 670 donors, treating that subset as a discovery cohort.

Reading from cysteine to phenylalanine, the CDR3 counts 15 amino acids. The only DNA kept is the CDR3, 45 bases in frame from the first base. V lost 4 bases and J lost 6 bases; the stretch between them is 15 bases long. Based on the germline V gene (reference sequence), the CDR1 and CDR2 sequences are SEHNR and FQNEAQ. What the study reported, not specific to this receptor: It was suggested by the authors that the approach could potentially be generalized to other disease states and immunological phenotypes. An earlier analysis of around 500 of the donors showed that most TCR beta V segments appeared in productive rearrangements either about 87% or about 30% of the time, which broadly matched IMGT annotations. At a false discovery rate of 0.05, a later analysis linked about 17,000 TCR beta sequences to specific HLA alleles. Because HLA typing was missing for some donors at each locus, association tests included only the typed subset. Strong co-occurrence of HLA alleles, especially DR and DQ, made assigning TCR associations to individual alleles difficult. A few of the identified cytomegalovirus-associated TCR beta chains were confirmed in vitro to be specific for cytomegalovirus antigens. In both the original and validation cohorts, the classifier was reported to diagnose cytomegalovirus status with high specificity and sensitivity. Linkage disequilibrium might explain the correlated functional status among segregating V segments, but an unknown experimental factor could not be ruled out. A further reported finding was that TCR beta sequences accurately predicted the HLA-A and HLA-B alleles for most subjects in the first cohort. The presence/absence analyses assumed that sequencing depth was roughly uniform across donors, and that assumption may not be true. A later genetic analysis reported fewer N-insertions in productive TCRs among donors in an Asian-associated ancestry cluster than the approximately 700-donor mean. A later genetic analysis associated a missense DCLRE1C variant with V-gene and J-gene trimming of TCR beta chains, and an independent cohort replicated the association. Seventeen rarely observed V segments, including chromosome 9 orphons, were excluded from the earlier analysis of some 590 of the donors because counts were too low. Immune exposure information for the cohort was limited to CMV serostatus. This cohort had only TCR beta chains sequenced, and the lack of alpha or paired-chain data limited which features could be detected. A later analysis reported that several top co-occurrence clusters appeared linked to parvovirus B19, influenza, CMV and Epstein-Barr virus. The 87-base-pair reads could not distinguish some IMGT-functional V segments, including TRBV6-2 and TRBV6-3, so those segments were excluded. Most CMV-associated TCR beta chains appeared to be HLA-restricted in a later analysis, and the HLA associations seemed to be driven largely by CMV exposure. A later analysis found that HLA-associated TCR beta chains were more clonally expanded and had lower generation probabilities than equally common non-associated chains. A group of highly shared sequence variants was considered likely to be a technical artifact of the sequencing pipeline. Most TCR sequences were seen in very few donors, while some public TCRs were found in many individuals. A later analysis found that TCR association rates varied across HLA loci, with DRB1 alleles showing the most associated TCRs and HLA-C alleles the fewest. A total of 150 to 200 TCR beta chains were listed by the study as associated with cytomegalovirus.

The cohort consisted of approximately 670 healthy bone marrow donors. All cohort members were sampled while nominally healthy, although unrecorded immune exposures were likely present. The donor was CMV seronegative and was included in the group of a few hundred seronegative cohort members. Each donor provided a peripheral blood sample, and peripheral blood mononuclear cells were used for TCR beta sequencing. The Qiagen DNeasy Blood Extraction Kit was used to extract genomic DNA from the blood cell samples. Receptor amplification or capture employed the immunoSEQ multiplex PCR assay. For the multiplex PCR, a mixture combining 60 forward primers for TCR Vbeta segments and 13 reverse primers for TCR Jbeta segments was used. The CDR3 region of rearranged TCR beta genes was amplified from genomic DNA with a multiplex PCR assay. The amplified TCR beta libraries were sequenced on the Illumina HiSeq System as 87-base-pair reads. The study's processing was this. A later analysis counted around 72 million unique TCR beta chains across the 666 repertoires, and some 11 million of these chains were shared by at least two donors. To remove PCR and sequencing errors, raw reads were error-corrected and collapsed into unique sequences using a nearest-neighbor algorithm that merged closely related sequences. To assign V, D and J gene segments, CDR3 sequences were aligned to IMGT reference sequences. For a sequence to be retained, a match of at least six nucleotides was required to both a V gene segment and a J gene segment. A rearrangement was called productive if the CDR3 had no stop codons and remained in frame with V and J, and every other rearrangement was called non-productive. CDR3 was defined according to IMGT convention as the region running from the second conserved V-encoded cysteine to the conserved J-encoded phenylalanine. Sequences without an unambiguous match to a single V gene segment were excluded from the earlier analysis of 450 to 750 of the donors. An earlier analysis of 550 to 650 of the donors classified V segments as functional when productive rearrangements were above 56.7% and as segregating when the standard deviation between donors was above 5%. A statistical classification framework was developed to diagnose cytomegalovirus status using the catalog of TCR beta chain sequences. In a later analysis, TCR nucleotide sequences were compared against IMGT/GENE-DB human TR gene sequences so that V and J genes could be assigned. Using the TCRdist pipeline, a later analysis assigned CDR3 sequences along with most-parsimonious VDJ recombination scenarios. In a later analysis, each TCR beta chain was defined by its CDR3 amino acid sequence together with its V-gene family, and reads lacking a unique V-gene family were excluded. As a way to deal with suspected cross-contamination and a sequencing artifact, a later analysis dropped hundreds of nucleotide sequences that were highly shared and had low generation probability. For each public chain, a later analysis derived a clonal expansion index from normalized ranks of inferred template counts within each repertoire. In a later analysis, generation probabilities were computed using a VDJ recombination model fitted to out-of-frame rearrangements, and the results were checked against IGoR. Hypergeometric tests were used in a later analysis to score TCR-TCR, TCR-HLA and TCR-CMV co-occurrence, with a repertoire-size bias correction applied to the TCR pairs. To estimate false discovery rates, a later analysis permuted the HLA or CMV assignments 20 times. In a later analysis, co-occurring TCRs were grouped using DBSCAN, and TCRdist sequence similarity was added for clustering within HLA-allele-positive subsets. Co-occurrence clustering excluded repertoires with fewer than 30,000 or more than 120,000 public chains, plus five with anomalous nucleotide sharing. TCRdb provides this immuneACCESS table in a form limited to in-frame rearrangements. Some clones are lacking; in checked studies, under half of them reflect an unresolved V gene, and why the rest are absent is not known. The D gene and trimming were derived from the DNA, and the V and J assignments and clone size from that table. This sample has 95,000 to 150,000 clones in its table, and 60% to 85% of those were observed once. In total, the top ten clones hold approximately 1.2% of the sample.

To note about this clone: What this receptor recognizes is not known. No base qualities exist here, and no much larger clone lies one base off it.

The specimen sequenced was PBMCs. This chain is built from TRBV7-9 and TRBJ1-4; confidence is insufficient to name the D gene. This receptor was taken from a female donor in good health and CMV-seronegative. The CDR3 has the sequence CASSSPGPEDEKLFF. The DNA is TGTGCCAGCAGCTCACCGGGCCCGGAGGATGAAAAACTGTTTTTT.